These 27 T cell receptor beta chains originate from one sample sequenced in a study of cytomegalovirus exposure and HLA in healthy donors. TCRdb keeps only in-frame clones here, not all; method: immunoSEQ multiplex PCR. Counted here are about 110,000 clones, nearly 97% occurring once; the ten biggest clones make up roughly 0.66%. Sequencing was carried out using PBMCs. These receptors all come from a woman between 18 and 29 years old in good health and CMV-seronegative.

In its sample, this clone was seen once. The chain uses TRBV10-3 and TRBJ2-2; TRBD2 matches 16 bases. The CDR3 loop spans 19 amino acids. V dropped 6 bases and J dropped 0; count of bases not matched to a gene: 7. Germline V gene lookup returns CDR1 ENHRY and CDR2 SYGVKD. CDR3 coding DNA: TGTGCCATCAGCCGAAGAGGGACTAGCGGGGGGGCGAACACCGGGGAGCTGTTTTTT. This codes for CAISRRGTSGGANTGELFF.

This clone appeared a single time. CDR3 region: CASSQDRQKARFYSPLHF. Written as DNA, the CDR3 is TGCGCCAGCAGCCAAGATCGACAGAAAGCCAGATTCTATTCACCCCTCCACTTT. J is TRBJ1-6 and V is TRBV4-3; tentative D call: TRBD1 (5 bases). This CDR3 has 18 amino acids. In germline, CDR1 is LGHNA, CDR2 YSLEER. Trimming pared 0 bases from V and 8 bases from J, leaving 20 bases between.

This clone was counted once. The chain uses TRBV4-2 and TRBJ2-1, with 12 bases lining up with TRBD2. With 0 bases clipped from V and 0 bases from J, the junction kept 12 bases outside the gene matches. The CDR3 is 21 residues long. The germline CDR1 and CDR2 sequences are LGHNA and YNFKEQ. The CDR3 is CASSQDMFPSGGASSYNEQFF. CDR3 DNA sequence: TGTGCCAGCAGCCAAGATATGTTTCCTAGCGGGGGGGCGAGCTCCTACAATGAGCAGTTCTTC.

V usage is TRBV18 and J usage is TRBJ1-1; the D gene is possibly TRBD1 (5 bases). The CDR3 extends over 14 amino acids. Germline V gives CDR1 KGHSH, CDR2 LQKENI. V lost 4 bases to trimming and J lost 1 base, with 10 bases between them. Here the CDR3 reads CASSRLGQNTEAFF. The CDR3 DNA sequence: TGTGCCAGCTCACGACTAGGACAGAACACTGAAGCTTTCTTT. Together with reference TRBV18 and TRBJ1-1, the CDR3 gives the full variable domain: NAGVMQNPRHLVRRRGQEARLRCSPMKGHSHVYWYRQLPEEGLKFMVYLQKENIIDESGMPKERFSAEFPKEGPSILRIQQVVRGDSAAYFCASSRLGQNTEAFFGQGTRLTVV.

This clone was detected only once. The chain uses TRBV29-1 and TRBJ1-3, with a weak D call TRBD1 (5 bases). CDR3 length: 12 amino acids. Germline-derived CDR1 and CDR2 are SQVTM and ANQGSEA. The V gene lost 6 bases and the J gene lost 2 bases, with 8 bases spanning the gap. Here the CDR3 DNA reads TGCAGCGTCCAGACAGCTGGAAACACCATATATTTT. The encoded protein is CSVQTAGNTIYF. The full variable domain, its missing parts supplied by reference TRBV29-1 and TRBJ1-3, is SAVISQKPSRDICQRGTSLTIQCQVDSQVTMMFWYRQQPGQSLTLIATANQGSEATYESGFVIDKFPISRPNLTFSTLTVSNMSPEDSSIYLCSVQTAGNTIYFGEGSWLTVV.

V is TRBV7-2 and J is TRBJ2-7; TRBD2 is a possible D gene (5 bases). This CDR3 is built from 13 residues. Germline values: CDR1 SGHTA, CDR2 FQGNSA. The V end was cut by 1 base, the J end by 2 bases, with 6 bases between. The CDR3 protein is CASSLGGTYEQYF. The CDR3 DNA follows: TGTGCCAGCAGCTTAGGAGGGACCTACGAGCAGTACTTC.

The chain has TRBV5-4 and TRBJ2-5; 8 nucleotides match TRBD2. Germline assignment: CDR1 SGHNT and CDR2 YYREEE (reference sequence). The V and J ends lost 0 bases and 2 bases, in that order; junction bases with no gene match: 9. This CDR3 spans 17 amino acids. The CDR3 loop reads CASSLVLTSGSQETQYF. In nucleotides, the CDR3 is TGTGCCAGCAGCTTGGTCTTAACTAGCGGCTCACAAGAGACCCAGTACTTC.

The chain couples TRBV2 to TRBJ2-7, with D possibly matching TRBD2 (5 bases). The CDR3 is 11 residues long. CDR1 is SNHLY, CDR2 FYNNEI, per germline. V was pared by 6 bases and J by 3 bases, with 6 bases between. CDR3 sequence (DNA): TGTGCCAGCAGCGGGATCTACGAGCAGTACTTC. It codes for CASSGIYEQYF.

The chain uses TRBV6-1 and TRBJ1-4; D gene uncertain. V lost 4 bases to trimming and J lost 0 bases, with 12 bases between them. This CDR3 has 16 amino acids. CDR1 is MNHNS and CDR2 is SASEGT in the germline V gene. The CDR3: CASSGPQRATNEKLFF. CDR3 in DNA: TGTGCCAGCAGTGGACCCCAGCGAGCAACTAATGAAAAACTGTTTTTT.

The chain carries TRBV18 and TRBJ2-1; 9 bases match TRBD1. The CDR3 has 18 residues. CDR1 KGHSH and CDR2 LQKENI come from the germline V gene. Germline trimming cut 0 bases from V and 0 bases from J; bases unmatched to any gene: 6. The CDR3 sequence: CASSPPLWDRASYNEQFF. The CDR3 DNA reads as TGTGCCAGCTCACCACCACTCTGGGACAGGGCCTCCTACAATGAGCAGTTCTTC. Looking up the rest from reference TRBV18 and TRBJ2-1 gives the full variable domain: NAGVMQNPRHLVRRRGQEARLRCSPMKGHSHVYWYRQLPEEGLKFMVYLQKENIIDESGMPKERFSAEFPKEGPSILRIQQVVRGDSAAYFCASSPPLWDRASYNEQFFGPGTRLTVL.

This clone was counted only a few times. The genes are TRBV19 and TRBJ2-4; tentatively, D is TRBD1 (5 bases). Germline CDR1 and CDR2: LNHDA and SQIVND (reference sequence). The CDR3 has 15 amino acids. Between the trimmed V and J ends, which lost 3 bases and 6 bases, there was a span of 15 bases. CDR3 in DNA: TGTGCCAGTAGTATCTGGACACCAACCGCAAACATTCAGTACTTC. It yields the protein CASSIWTPTANIQYF.

The CDR3 protein is CASSVKPGGTEAFF. As DNA, the CDR3 is TGCGCCAGCAGCGTGAAACCCGGGGGCACTGAAGCTTTCTTT. V is TRBV5-1 and J is TRBJ1-1; D perhaps matches TRBD1 (5 bases). The CDR3 is 14 residues long. Germline V gene data show CDR1 as SGHRS and CDR2 as YFSETQ. Trimming removed 4 bases from V and 4 bases from J, with 14 bases in between.

The chain joins TRBV18 to TRBJ2-7, with no clear D. The CDR3 runs to 14 residues. The germline V gene encodes CDR1 KGHSH and CDR2 LQKENI. Trimming left V 2 bases short and J 2 bases short, with 10 bases between. For the CDR3, the DNA is TGTGCCAGCTCACCAGACACCCGGACCTACGAGCAGTACTTC. It is translated as CASSPDTRTYEQYF.

Details on this clone: Within the sample, other DNA sequences also encode this same CDR3. This chain links TRBV27 with TRBJ1-2; D is possibly TRBD1 (5 bases). CDR1 is MNHEY, CDR2 SMNVEV, per germline (reference sequence). With 3 bases removed from V and 4 bases from J, the gap between germline ends came to 9 bases. This CDR3 spans 13 amino acids. CDR3 sequence reads: CASSFTGGYGYTF. The DNA for the CDR3 is TGTGCCAGCAGTTTTACAGGCGGCTATGGCTACACCTTC.

The V call is TRBV5-6, the J call TRBJ2-3; TRBD1 might be the D (5 bases). Germline CDR1 SGHDT, CDR2 YYEEEE. The ends were cut back, 0 bases at V and 2 bases at J, with 7 bases in the middle. There are 14 residues in the CDR3. The CDR3 spells CASSLAQATDTQYF. The DNA for the CDR3 is TGTGCCAGCAGCTTGGCACAGGCCACAGATACGCAGTATTTT.

The chain is built from TRBV4-3 and TRBJ2-2, with 12 bases lining up with TRBD2. The germline CDR1 and CDR2 sequences are LGHNA and YSLEER. The length of the CDR3 is 18 residues. V shed 5 bases and J 0 bases; nucleotides not matched to a gene: 7. CDR3 nucleotides: TGCGCCAGCAGCAGACTAGCGGGGGCCCCCTCGAACACCGGGGAGCTGTTTTTT. Amino acid sequence: CASSRLAGAPSNTGELFF.

The gene calls are TRBV30 and TRBJ2-2, with 8 bases lining up with TRBD1. Losses at the gene ends were 5 bases for V and 11 bases for J; bases not matched to a gene: 7. The germline gives CDR1 GTSNPN, CDR2 SVGIG (reference sequence). The CDR3 is 12 residues long. The DNA of the CDR3 is TGTGCCTGGGGACAGGGTTTTAATGAGCTGTTTTTT. It is translated as CAWGQGFNELFF.

The gene calls are TRBV9 and TRBJ2-2; TRBD1 is a possible D gene (5 bases). V shed 1 base and J shed 7 bases, with 17 bases lying between them. CDR1 and CDR2 (germline): SGDLS, YYNGEE. CDR3 size: 16 residues. The CDR3 reads CASSVWRQGISGELFF. CDR3 sequence (DNA): TGTGCCAGCAGCGTATGGCGGCAGGGAATTAGCGGGGAGCTGTTTTTT.

The chain joins TRBV23-1 to TRBJ2-3, with 10 bases aligning to TRBD2. TRBV23-1 is treated as an ORF (open reading frame) with a function not yet certain. Trimming at V came to 9 bases and at J to 4 bases, leaving 25 bases not matched to a gene. The CDR3 spans 20 residues. CDR3 in DNA: TGCGCCAGAGAGGCGTCAGGGGCGGTAGGAGCGGGGGGGCTTGCAGATACGCAGTATTTT. Translating gives CAREASGAVGAGGLADTQYF.

This clone was counted a single time. This sequence joins TRBV6-4 and TRBJ1-1, with 7 bases fitting TRBD1. Trimming cost V 6 bases and J 1 base; bases outside gene matches: 5. In germline, CDR1 is MRHNA, CDR2 SNTAGT. This CDR3 is 14 amino acids long. CDR3 residues: CASRWTGGNTEAFF. The CDR3, as DNA: TGTGCCAGCAGGTGGACAGGAGGGAACACTGAAGCTTTCTTT.

The rearrangement joins TRBV29-1 to TRBJ2-1; the D gene is possibly TRBD2 (5 bases). Trimming stripped 1 base from V and 2 bases from J, with 12 bases between. This CDR3 is 15 amino acids long. Germline CDR1 is SQVTM and CDR2 is ANQGSEA. The CDR3, as DNA: TGCAGCGTTGAAGGGGGAACGGGAACCTACAATGAGCAGTTCTTC. Translated, it gives CSVEGGTGTYNEQFF.

The V and J genes are TRBV6-1 and TRBJ2-6; 7 bases are shared with TRBD1. The CDR3 totals 15 residues. From germline, CDR1 is MNHNS and CDR2 SASEGT. With V trimmed by 5 bases and J by 4 bases, 5 bases remained unmatched. The CDR3 sequence is CASSTYRGGANVLTF. CDR3 in DNA: TGTGCCAGCAGTACCTACAGGGGCGGGGCCAACGTCCTGACTTTC.

The genes are TRBV19 and TRBJ2-3, with D possibly matching TRBD2 (7 bases). Germline V gives CDR1 LNHDA, CDR2 SQIVND (reference sequence). The CDR3 runs 15 residues. With 8 bases removed from V and 2 bases from J, the gap between germline ends came to 17 bases. The CDR3 nucleotides read TGTGCCAGTGCCCCCCTTGGGGGGGCCACAGATACGCAGTATTTT. It encodes CASAPLGGATDTQYF.

J is TRBJ2-1 and V is TRBV27, with D unresolved. The CDR3 is 13 amino acids. Germline V gene data show CDR1 as MNHEY and CDR2 as SMNVEV (reference sequence). Between the trimmed V and J ends, which lost 3 bases and 4 bases, there was a span of 7 bases. CDR3 in DNA: TGTGCCAGCAGTTTGTTTAGTTACAATGAGCAGTTCTTC. Translation: CASSLFSYNEQFF.

The chain couples TRBV6-5 to TRBJ1-6, with 7 bases fitting TRBD1. Germline CDR1 reads MNHEY; CDR2 reads SVGAGI. The CDR3 sequence is 16 residues long. The junction had 8 bases not matched to a gene; V was cut back by 2 bases and J by 7 bases. The CDR3 is CASSYGNRGLNSPLHF. The CDR3 bases are TGTGCCAGCAGTTACGGCAACAGGGGATTAAATTCACCCCTCCACTTT.

CDR3 protein: CAWGQGRTEAFF. The CDR3 bases are TGTGCCTGGGGACAGGGGCGAACTGAAGCTTTCTTT. The chain joins TRBV30 to TRBJ1-1; 9 positions match TRBD1. CDR1 and CDR2 from the germline V gene are GTSNPN and SVGIG (reference sequence). Trimming cost V 5 bases and J 5 bases; bases outside gene matches: 3. CDR3 length: 12 residues.

V and J are TRBV7-9 and TRBJ2-7, with 7 bases lining up with TRBD1. The trim removed 5 bases at V and 3 bases at J, leaving 4 bases unmatched. In germline, CDR1 is SEHNR, CDR2 FQNEAQ (reference sequence). The CDR3 runs to 13 residues. CDR3 sequence reads: CASSPTGIYEQYF. The CDR3, as DNA: TGTGCCAGCAGCCCGACAGGGATCTACGAGCAGTACTTC.